The source of this T cell receptor (beta chain) is a study of T-cell memory formation after mild COVID-19. Study details: Largely, TCR clusters stayed within a single donor.

TCRdb redid the calling of the 5' RACE reads with MiXCR, one entry per CDR3 protein. The data contain approximately 250,000 distinct CDR3 sequences, over 15% of them singletons. CDR3 length: 14 residues. The germline gives CDR1 SEHNR, CDR2 FQNEAQ (reference sequence). Trimming shortened V by 6 bases and J by 1 base, and 9 bases separated the two germline ends. Many counts were recorded for this clonotype. Sequenced input: PBMCs or a T cell subset sorted from them (not recorded which). This sequence originates from an adult woman who had mild COVID-19 (a few samples of this study predate the infection). Cell type and time point are not known. V usage is TRBV7-9 and J usage is TRBJ2-2; D might be TRBD1 (5 bases). The CDR3 protein is CASRRQKNTGELFF. CDR3 nucleotides: TGTGCCAGCAGGCGACAGAAGAACACCGGGGAGCTGTTTTTT.